A selection of T cell receptor beta chains follows, all from one sample in a study of blood T cell repertoires in COVID-19. The assay was immunoSEQ multiplex PCR, and TCRdb's table has in-frame clones only and misses some. This table has some 110,000 clones, around 77% appearing once. Sequencing was carried out using peripheral blood. The receptors stem from a man aged 55 to 69 with active or convalescent COVID-19. Each CDR3 is given with its conserved first and last residue. Fields, in order: J gene, V gene, clone size, CDR3 protein. Clone size is given for some rows only: seen once, a few or many times, or a class if the clone is expanded.

j_gene: TRBJ2-2; v_gene: TRBV18; abundance: -; CDR3aa: CASSPDRNTGELFF
j_gene: TRBJ1-5; v_gene: TRBV7-2; abundance: -; CDR3aa: CASSFMGRSDQPQHF
j_gene: TRBJ2-1; v_gene: TRBV4-3; abundance: -; CDR3aa: CASSQYREHSNEQFF
j_gene: TRBJ1-5; v_gene: TRBV6-2/TRBV6-3; abundance: -; CDR3aa: CASSYEGQPQHF
j_gene: TRBJ2-1; v_gene: TRBV2; abundance: -; CDR3aa: CASSLQGAGYNEQFF
j_gene: TRBJ2-2; v_gene: TRBV28; abundance: -; CDR3aa: CASSLYGGVSGELFF
j_gene: TRBJ2-1; v_gene: TRBV7-2; abundance: -; CDR3aa: CASSLSGNLASEQFF
j_gene: TRBJ2-3; v_gene: TRBV5-1; abundance: -; CDR3aa: CASSRTSGEDTQYF
j_gene: TRBJ1-2; v_gene: TRBV4-2; abundance: -; CDR3aa: CASSQGDRELRGYTF
j_gene: TRBJ2-1; v_gene: TRBV7-9; abundance: -; CDR3aa: CASSPTSGPDNEQFF
j_gene: TRBJ1-1; v_gene: TRBV7-8; abundance: -; CDR3aa: CASRVGQGMNTEAFF
j_gene: TRBJ2-1; v_gene: TRBV10-3; abundance: -; CDR3aa: CAIRRGTSGTGNNEQFF
j_gene: TRBJ1-1; v_gene: TRBV29-1; abundance: -; CDR3aa: CSVERGGTEAFF
j_gene: TRBJ1-4; v_gene: TRBV27; abundance: -; CDR3aa: CASSLRGYEKLFF
j_gene: TRBJ1-2; v_gene: TRBV7-9; abundance: -; CDR3aa: CASSAWDYYGYTF
j_gene: TRBJ2-3; v_gene: TRBV5-1; abundance: -; CDR3aa: CASSLGSGPAATQYF
j_gene: TRBJ2-1; v_gene: TRBV2; abundance: -; CDR3aa: CASRTGGGEQFF
j_gene: TRBJ2-7; v_gene: TRBV3-1/TRBV3-2; abundance: -; CDR3aa: CASSQDLDASPTYEQYF
j_gene: TRBJ2-7; v_gene: TRBV3-1/TRBV3-2; abundance: once; CDR3aa: CASSQDPGGRPTYEQYF
j_gene: TRBJ2-7; v_gene: TRBV4-2; abundance: -; CDR3aa: CASSQERGSGYEQYF
j_gene: TRBJ1-1; v_gene: TRBV7-9; abundance: -; CDR3aa: CASSPLASGAFF
j_gene: TRBJ1-4; v_gene: TRBV28; abundance: once; CDR3aa: CASRRQGDEKLFF
j_gene: TRBJ1-4; v_gene: TRBV4-2; abundance: once; CDR3aa: CASSQTREESIQKLFF
j_gene: TRBJ2-7; v_gene: TRBV7-2; abundance: -; CDR3aa: CASSLVTGYEQYF
j_gene: TRBJ1-2; v_gene: TRBV11-2; abundance: few; CDR3aa: CASTNADSFYGYTF
j_gene: TRBJ2-2; v_gene: TRBV6-5; abundance: few; CDR3aa: CASSPGQGTGELFF
j_gene: TRBJ2-2; v_gene: TRBV19; abundance: -; CDR3aa: CAARTSGRRTGELFF
j_gene: TRBJ2-7; v_gene: TRBV21-1; abundance: -; CDR3aa: CASSKRATWDRVDEQYF
j_gene: TRBJ1-5; v_gene: TRBV7-8; abundance: -; CDR3aa: CASSIAREGQPQHF
j_gene: TRBJ1-4; v_gene: TRBV6-6; abundance: -; CDR3aa: CASSYTGATNEKLFF
j_gene: TRBJ1-6; v_gene: TRBV10-3; abundance: -; CDR3aa: CATGTRGTDAGSPLHF
j_gene: TRBJ1-1; v_gene: TRBV28; abundance: -; CDR3aa: CASSLGAEAFF
j_gene: TRBJ2-1; v_gene: TRBV7-6; abundance: -; CDR3aa: CASSLAAGTSGKSSYNEQFF
j_gene: TRBJ2-3; v_gene: TRBV5-1; abundance: -; CDR3aa: CASSWTSGRAADTQYF
j_gene: TRBJ2-7; v_gene: TRBV18; abundance: few; CDR3aa: CASSATSGPYEQYF
j_gene: TRBJ2-7; v_gene: TRBV28; abundance: -; CDR3aa: CASSLLVDEQYF
j_gene: TRBJ2-5; v_gene: TRBV19; abundance: -; CDR3aa: CASSTRASGETQYF
j_gene: TRBJ1-1; v_gene: TRBV29-1; abundance: few; CDR3aa: CSARGGQGSTEAFF